Here is one TCR beta chain with its context. Its cognate antigen is unknown. These data come from a study of cytomegalovirus exposure and HLA in healthy donors. General study findings and limits: HLA restriction was apparent for most CMV-associated TCR beta chains in a later analysis. Earlier analysis looked at TCR beta V segments, and most were productive about 90% or about 30% of the time.

V lost 6 bases and J lost 6, with 10 bases in between. Germline loops: CDR1 SEHNR, CDR2 FQNEAQ (reference sequence). CDR3 size: 12 residues. The PCR ran on 60 Vbeta and 13 Jbeta primers. Only in-frame clones appear in the TCRdb table, and some are missing; sequencing was by immunoSEQ multiplex PCR. The top ten hold 7.1% of the sample, which has about 94,000 clones, about 75% seen once. The sequenced sample was PBMCs. The clonotype originates from a man aged 35-49 years in good health and CMV-seropositive. V usage is TRBV7-9 and J usage is TRBJ2-3; D remains ambiguous. The DNA of the CDR3 is TGTGCCAGCAGACTATCGCTTGATACGCAGTATTTT. Protein sequence: CASRLSLDTQYF. The full variable domain, in which reference TRBV7-9 and TRBJ2-3 provide the parts outside the CDR3, is DTGVSQNPRHKITKRGQNVTFRCDPISEHNRLYWYRQTLGQGPEFLTYFQNEAQLEKSRLLSDRFSAERPKGSFSTLEIQRTEQGDSAMYLCASRLSLDTQYFGPGTRLTVL.